This is a list of T cell receptor beta chains from one sample in a study of T-cell memory formation after mild COVID-19. TCRdb independently ran MiXCR on the 5' RACE reads; one entry per CDR3 protein. This sample has about 560,000 distinct CDR3 sequences, with around a sixth found just once. Sequenced material: PBMCs or a T cell subset sorted from them (not recorded which). These receptors came from an adult woman who had mild COVID-19 (a few samples of this study predate the infection). Cell type and time point are not known. The CDR3 runs from the conserved cysteine through the conserved F or W. The D gene is left open where the match is weak. The size field is filled for only some rows; it gives once, few, many or a size class.

d_call,clone_size,v_call,j_call,cdr3_aa,cdr3_nt
TRBD2,few,TRBV20-1,TRBJ2-3,CSATPGTSGTDTQYF,TGCAGTGCGACACCCGGGACTAGCGGCACAGATACGCAGTATTTT
.,.,TRBV7-9,TRBJ1-4,CASSLVERNNEKLFF,TGTGCCAGCAGCTTGGTCGAACGGAATAATGAAAAACTGTTTTTT
.,few,TRBV4-1,TRBJ1-1,CASSQEEGRNTEAFF,TGCGCCAGCAGCCAAGAGGAGGGGAGGAACACTGAAGCTTTCTTT
.,few,TRBV11-2,TRBJ2-7,CASRLTGQAYEQYF,TGTGCCAGCAGACTCACGGGACAAGCCTACGAGCAGTACTTC
.,.,TRBV6-1,TRBJ2-7,CASSPPTSPYEQYF,TGTGCCAGCAGTCCTCCTACATCTCCCTACGAGCAGTACTTC
.,.,TRBV28,TRBJ1-4,CASSLSGRDEKLFF,TGTGCCAGCAGTTTATCAGGGAGGGATGAAAAACTGTTTTTT
.,.,TRBV14,TRBJ1-1,CASSQGYSAEAFF,TGTGCCAGCAGCCAAGGGTATAGCGCTGAAGCTTTCTTT
TRBD1,.,TRBV27,TRBJ1-1,CASSFSSRGSEAFF,TGTGCCAGCAGTTTTTCGTCCAGGGGGTCTGAAGCTTTCTTT
.,few,TRBV24-1,TRBJ2-1,CATSDYPGAAYNEQFF,TGTGCCACCAGTGATTACCCGGGAGCCGCGTACAATGAGCAGTTCTTC
.,.,TRBV20-1,TRBJ1-1,CSASWDANTEAFF,TGCAGTGCTAGTTGGGATGCCAACACTGAAGCTTTCTTT
.,.,TRBV29-1,TRBJ1-2,CSVFFRDGYTF,TGCAGCGTTTTTTTCAGGGATGGCTACACCTTC
.,.,TRBV5-5,TRBJ1-2,CASSSGPPDYYGYTF,TGTGCCAGCAGCTCGGGACCCCCGGATTACTATGGCTACACCTTC
.,many,TRBV3-1,TRBJ2-7,CASSQRGRNEQYF,TGTGCCAGCAGCCAACGGGGGCGGAACGAGCAGTACTTC
TRBD2,few,TRBV4-2,TRBJ2-4,CASSPQPSGVAKNIQYF,TGTGCCAGCAGCCCTCAACCTAGCGGAGTAGCCAAAAACATTCAGTACTTC
.,.,TRBV9,TRBJ2-5,CASSVEKGGEGETQYF,TGTGCCAGCAGCGTAGAAAAGGGCGGCGAGGGGGAGACCCAGTACTTC
TRBD2,.,TRBV6-5,TRBJ2-3,CASRHSGSWPDTQYF,TGTGCCAGCAGGCATAGCGGGAGTTGGCCAGATACGCAGTATTTT
.,.,TRBV5-1,TRBJ2-3,CASSSRDFSTDTQYF,TGCGCCAGCAGCTCCCGGGACTTTAGCACAGATACGCAGTATTTT
TRBD2,few,TRBV9,TRBJ2-7,CARGLAGGPVSEQYF,TGTGCCAGGGGACTAGCGGGAGGGCCCGTCTCCGAGCAGTACTTC
.,few,TRBV4-2,TRBJ2-5,CASSQGGGVESQETQYF,TGTGCCAGCAGCCAAGGAGGGGGAGTCGAGAGCCAAGAGACCCAGTACTTC
.,few,TRBV7-3,TRBJ2-3,CASSYGSGWADTQYF,TGTGCCAGCAGCTACGGGAGCGGGTGGGCAGATACGCAGTATTTT
.,.,TRBV12-3/TRBV12-4,TRBJ2-4,CASSQTERYIQYF,TGTGCCAGCAGTCAGACAGAGAGGTACATTCAGTACTTC
TRBD1,.,TRBV19,TRBJ1-1,CASSIRQGAAFF,TGTGCCAGTAGTATCCGACAGGGGGCCGCTTTCTTT
.,.,TRBV6-1,TRBJ1-1,CASSDQQAIEAFF,TGTGCCAGCAGTGATCAGCAGGCTATTGAAGCTTTCTTT
.,.,TRBV11-2,TRBJ2-7,CASSSPGVPYEQYF,TGTGCCAGCAGCTCCCCCGGGGTCCCCTACGAGCAGTACTTC
.,few,TRBV24-1,TRBJ1-2,CATSEGREWNGYTF,TGTGCCACCAGTGAGGGGAGGGAGTGGAATGGCTACACCTTC
.,few,TRBV3-1,TRBJ2-1,CASSQEGLGQQFF,TGTGCCAGCAGCCAAGAAGGACTTGGGCAGCAGTTCTTC
.,few,TRBV3-1,TRBJ2-3,CASSQDTGTDTQYF,TGTGCCAGCAGCCAAGATACGGGGACAGATACGCAGTATTTT
.,few,TRBV7-6,TRBJ2-7,CASSLAFSEGAGQYF,TGTGCCAGCAGCTTAGCGTTCTCAGAAGGAGCCGGGCAGTACTTC
.,.,TRBV12-3/TRBV12-4,TRBJ1-4,CASSFSGDEKLFF,TGTGCCAGCAGTTTCTCGGGAGATGAAAAACTGTTTTTT